This TCR beta chain was recorded in a study of beta chain features in type 1 diabetes. Study summary: Patients did not differ from healthy donors in age, gender or cell yield.

This clone was counted a few times. No antigen is known for it. The CDR3 contains 15 residues. Germline V gene lookup returns CDR1 MDHEN and CDR2 SYDVKM. V was trimmed by 2 bases and J by 0 bases, leaving 11 bases between them. Findings of the study overall: Relative to healthy donors, patients appeared to have naive, central memory and Treg TCRB repertoires that were more similar. All four CD4+ subsets from Type 1 diabetes patients carried moderately but significantly shorter TCRB CDR3s.

All of the isolated RNA was reverse transcribed, so expressed TCRB transcripts were sequenced. The table came from immunoSEQ multiplex PCR; TCRdb's copy has only in-frame clones and leaves some out. The data show 150,000 to 190,000 clones, about a tenth seen once. CD4+ cells of the naive, central memory, regulatory and stem cell-like memory types were sorted via CD45RO/CCR7/CD25/CD127/CD95/CD27. Input material: central memory CD4+ T cells from blood. The origin of this receptor is a young man with type 1 diabetes. The genes are TRBV28 and TRBJ2-7; tentative D call: TRBD2 (6 bases). The CDR3 DNA reads as TGTGCCAGCAGTTTAGGAGGGTACATCTCCTACGAGCAGTACTTC. Protein: CASSLGGYISYEQYF.